The 19 T cell receptor beta chains below were found in one sample sequenced in a study of T-cell memory formation after mild COVID-19 (dated by TCRdb to the early 2020s). The library was made by 5' RACE. Sequencing instrument: Illumina NovaSeq 6000. The raw public reads went through TCRdb reprocessing: fastp at Q25, MiXCR clone calling, in-frame beta chains kept. Entries are consolidated by CDR3 protein sequence, retaining the most common genes and DNA. The sample contains 470,000 or so distinct CDR3 sequences, 15% to 25% of them found a single time. Roughly 8.4% of the sample belongs to the ten largest clones. Source material: PBMCs or a T cell subset sorted from them (not recorded which). These receptors came from an adult woman who had mild COVID-19 (a few samples of this study predate the infection). The sample titles of this study are shuffled in the database, so cell type and time point are left out; the donor was told from shared clones.

V and J are TRBV6-2 or TRBV6-3 and TRBJ2-3; 10 bases agree with TRBD2. The CDR3 runs to 14 residues. CDR1 is MNHEY and CDR2 is SVGEGT in the germline V gene. After removal of 6 bases from V and 3 bases from J, the junction contained 3 bases not matched to a gene. DNA of the CDR3: TGTGCCAGCAGGGAGACTAGCGGGACAGATACGCAGTATTTT. It encodes CASRETSGTDTQYF.

This clonotype has ten or more counts. The chain employs TRBV2 and TRBJ2-1; D unresolved. The CDR3 extends over 11 amino acids. Looked up from germline, CDR1 is SNHLY and CDR2 is FYNNEI. Trimming cost V 9 bases and J 0 bases, with 3 bases left between them. For the CDR3, the DNA is TGTGCCAGGGGCTCCTACAATGAGCAGTTCTTC. Its protein product is CARGSYNEQFF.

This clonotype has more than one count but fewer than ten. V usage is TRBV24-1 and J usage is TRBJ1-1; TRBD1 matches 9 bases. The CDR3 sequence is 14 residues long. V shed 4 bases and J 1 base; nucleotides not matched to a gene: 0. CDR1 and CDR2 from the germline V gene are KGHDR and SFDVKD. CDR3 nucleotide sequence: TGTGCCACCAGTGAGACAGGGGGGAACACTGAAGCTTTCTTT. Encoded protein: CATSETGGNTEAFF.

The V and J genes are TRBV6-5 and TRBJ1-2, with 9 bases fitting TRBD1. CDR1 and CDR2 (germline): MNHEY, SVGAGI. This CDR3 has 14 amino acids. V trimming: 6 bases; J trimming: 5 bases; junction bases outside the gene matches: 7. The DNA of the CDR3 is TGTGCCAGCAGCGGGACAGGGAGCGGTTATGGCTACACCTTC. It translates to CASSGTGSGYGYTF.

V and J are TRBV7-2 and TRBJ1-3; D unclear. Trimming took 0 bases from V and 4 from J, leaving 4 bases between them. The germline CDR1 and CDR2 sequences are SGHTA and FQGNSA. CDR3 size: 13 residues. CDR3 DNA: TGTGCCAGCAGCTTAGCGCAGGGAAACACCATATATTTT. This encodes CASSLAQGNTIYF.

V and J are TRBV5-5 and TRBJ2-5; a weak D match, TRBD2 (5 bases). The ends were cut back, 4 bases at V and 1 base at J, with 14 bases in the middle. This CDR3 is 15 amino acids long. Germline CDR1 is SGHKS and CDR2 is YYEKEE (reference sequence). The chain's CDR3 is CASSPDLRVQETQYF. The CDR3 nucleotides are TGTGCCAGCAGCCCTGATTTGAGGGTCCAAGAGACCCAGTACTTC.

This clonotype was picked up one time. The rearrangement uses TRBV3-1 and TRBJ2-7, with 7 nucleotides matching TRBD1. CDR3 length: 14 residues. V was clipped by 4 bases and J by 6 bases; unmatched bases: 9. Germline V lookup: CDR1 LGHDT, CDR2 YNNKEL (reference sequence). The CDR3: CASSPGKGAVEQYF. The CDR3 DNA reads TGTGCCAGCAGCCCGGGAAAGGGGGCGGTCGAGCAGTACTTC.

This clonotype was found a few times. V gene TRBV14 combines with J gene TRBJ2-1, with a weak D call TRBD2 (5 bases). The ends were cut back, 5 bases at V and 0 bases at J, with 14 bases in the middle. Per germline, CDR1 SGHDN and CDR2 FVKESK. This CDR3 is built from 16 residues. The chain's CDR3 is CASSGLLISSYNEQFF. The CDR3 DNA is TGTGCCAGCAGCGGACTCCTAATAAGCTCCTACAATGAGCAGTTCTTC.

This sequence joins TRBV15 and TRBJ1-2; TRBD1 is a possible D gene (6 bases). CDR3 length: 15 amino acids. From germline, CDR1 is LNHNV and CDR2 YYDKDF (reference sequence). Trimming cost V 3 bases and J 6 bases, with 17 bases left between them. CDR3 DNA: TGTGCCACCAGCAGGTTCCGGGACACTCCCAATGGCTACACCTTC. This codes for CATSRFRDTPNGYTF.

The chain has TRBV30 and TRBJ2-1; TRBD2 is a possible D gene (5 bases). The CDR3 has 15 amino acids. Trimming took 0 bases from V and 10 from J, leaving 19 bases between them. Looked up from germline, CDR1 is GTSNPN and CDR2 is SVGIG (reference sequence). In DNA, the CDR3 is TGTGCCTGGAGTGTACGTAGTCGGGGTCTATGGGAGCAGTTCTTC. Translation gives CAWSVRSRGLWEQFF.

V and J are TRBV11-3 and TRBJ2-7, with D possibly matching TRBD2 (6 bases). V lost 5 bases, J lost 0 bases, and 20 bases lay in between. Germline V gene lookup returns CDR1 SGHNT and CDR2 YENEEA. There are 17 residues in the CDR3. The CDR3 region is CASSPATHLGSSYEQYF. The CDR3 DNA is TGTGCCAGCAGCCCGGCGACCCACCTCGGGAGCTCCTACGAGCAGTACTTC.

This clonotype has just a few counts. The rearrangement uses TRBV20-1 and TRBJ1-2; 12 positions match TRBD1. Unmatched junction bases numbered 5, after V lost 5 bases and J lost 7 bases. Germline CDR1 reads DFQATT; CDR2 reads SNEGSKA (reference sequence). This CDR3 is built from 13 residues. CDR3 nucleotide sequence: TGCAGTGCTCCGGGACAGGGGGCGCTTGGCTACACCTTC. This translates into CSAPGQGALGYTF.

The J gene is TRBJ1-1, the V gene TRBV5-1; D is undetermined. The CDR3 has 13 amino acids. CDR1 is SGHRS, CDR2 YFSETQ, per germline. Trimming pared 4 bases from V and 6 bases from J, leaving 13 bases between. The CDR3 sequence is CASSGRLDAEAFF. In DNA form, the CDR3 reads TGCGCCAGCAGCGGGAGGTTGGACGCTGAAGCTTTCTTT. The whole variable domain, remainder taken from reference TRBV5-1 and TRBJ1-1, is KAGVTQTPRYLIKTRGQQVTLSCSPISGHRSVSWYQQTPGQGLQFLFEYFSETQRNKGNFPGRFSGRQFSNSRSEMNVSTLELGDSALYLCASSGRLDAEAFFGQGTRLTVV.

The V call is TRBV23-1, the J call TRBJ2-7; D gene ambiguous. TRBV23-1 is filed as an ORF, its function uncertain. There are 12 residues in the CDR3. V lost 0 bases to trimming and J lost 4 bases, with 4 bases between them. The DNA for the CDR3 is TGCGCCAGCAGTCAATCAGGGTACGAGCAGTACTTC. Residues: CASSQSGYEQYF.

J is TRBJ2-3 and V is TRBV24-1, with D unclear. Germline V gene sequence: CDR1 KGHDR, CDR2 SFDVKD. This CDR3 contains 14 residues. V gave up 3 bases and J gave up 2 bases, with 8 bases separating them. This CDR3 is CATSDIWDTDTQYF. The CDR3 DNA reads as TGTGCCACCAGTGATATATGGGACACAGATACGCAGTATTTT.

The chain recombines TRBV5-1 with TRBJ1-6, with TRBD1 as a possible D gene (5 bases). Germline loops: CDR1 SGHRS, CDR2 YFSETQ. This CDR3 region has 15 residues. V was clipped by 3 bases and J by 10 bases, with 17 bases between them. CDR3 in amino acids: CASSSGTFAASPLHF. In DNA, the CDR3 is TGCGCCAGCAGCTCCGGGACCTTCGCCGCATCACCCCTCCACTTT.

This clonotype has a handful of counts. In nucleotides, the CDR3 is TGTGCCAGCAGTTTAATCGGCGGACAGAATACGCAGTATTTT. Residues: CASSLIGGQNTQYF. The gene calls are TRBV12-3 or TRBV12-4 and TRBJ2-3; a weak D match, TRBD1 (6 bases). V dropped 2 bases and J dropped 7 bases, with 13 bases sitting between them. The length of the CDR3 is 14 residues.

Comment on this clonotype: One end of the junction varies from germline; a read error may be responsible. The chain links TRBV5-5 to TRBJ2-5; no clear D gene. Germline CDR1 reads SGHKS; CDR2 reads YYEKEE (reference sequence). This CDR3 comprises 14 residues. The CDR3: CASSLLGPQGTQYF. The CDR3 DNA reads as TGTGCCAGCAGCTTACTCGGGCCCCAAGGGACCCAGTACTTC.

The table lists this clonotype with a few counts. The chain links TRBV4-1 to TRBJ2-3; maybe TRBD2 (6 bases). Germline assignment: CDR1 MGHRA and CDR2 YSYEKL. This CDR3 comprises 16 residues. Trimming took off 5 bases at V and 4 bases at J, with 19 bases between the two ends. CDR3 DNA: TGCGCCAGCAGCTACCGGGACTCTGGGTCCCCAGATACGCAGTATTTT. It translates to CASSYRDSGSPDTQYF.